The next 24 T cell receptor beta chains were all read from a single sample in a study of T-cell reconstitution after alpha-beta-depleted transplantation in children. Construction of the TCRbeta library involved unique molecular identifiers. TCRdb passed the PCR reads through MiXCR, listing each CDR3 protein once. The table records approximately 1,000,000 distinct CDR3 sequences, about 30% of them present only once. This material consisted of PBMCs, mostly from graft donor cells, taken 360 days after TCRalphabeta/CD19-depleted stem cell transplant. The receptors were sampled from a boy younger than two who had a stem cell transplant for SCID, so the T cells may come from the graft donor.

The table lists this clonotype with a few counts. The chain combines TRBV4-1 with TRBJ2-7; D unclear. The V and J ends lost 3 bases and 2 bases respectively, with 20 bases between them. The CDR3 covers 17 residues. CDR1 is MGHRA, CDR2 YSYEKL, per germline. In DNA, the CDR3 is TGCGCCAGCAGCCACCTCGTGGCAGGAAGACTCCCCTACGAGCAGTACTTC. Translated, it gives CASSHLVAGRLPYEQYF.

This clonotype appeared a few times. This chain uses TRBV9 with TRBJ2-3; D not certain. The V end lost 3 bases, the J end lost 13 bases, and 15 bases lay between the germline ends. The CDR3 is 12 residues long. Germline-derived CDR1 and CDR2 are SGDLS and YYNGEE. CDR3 in amino acids: CASSAILGQEYF. The CDR3 DNA sequence: TGTGCCAGCAGCGCGATCCTAGGGCAGGAGTATTTT.

The rearrangement joins TRBV7-2 to TRBJ2-7; D tentatively fits TRBD1 or TRBD2 (7 bases each). V was shortened by 3 bases and J by 0 bases, with 18 bases between the two germline ends. Germline V gene lookup returns CDR1 SGHTA and CDR2 FQGNSA. This CDR3 spans 17 amino acids. Here the CDR3 DNA reads TGTGCCAGCAGCTTCCAGCCGGGGGGACAGACCTCCTACGAGCAGTACTTC. Translated: CASSFQPGGQTSYEQYF.

Of note for this clonotype: A much larger clone is a single base away; this may be a read error. The V and J genes are TRBV12-3 or TRBV12-4 and TRBJ2-5; D possibly matches TRBD1 or TRBD2 (5 bases each). Between the trimmed V and J ends, which lost 7 bases and 5 bases, there was a span of 8 bases. This CDR3 is built from 11 residues. CDR3: CASTWGETQYF. For the CDR3, the DNA is TGTGCCAGCACCTGGGGGGAGACCCAGTACTTC.

The sample holds a few counts of this clonotype. The chain recombines TRBV12-3 or TRBV12-4 with TRBJ2-5; TRBD2 matches 11 bases. The CDR3 extends over 13 amino acids. Trimming cost V 10 bases and J 1 base; bases outside gene matches: 2. The CDR3 loop reads CATSGGSQETQYF. CDR3 bases: TGTGCCACTAGCGGGGGGTCCCAAGAGACCCAGTACTTC.

The rearrangement joins TRBV6-1 to TRBJ1-1; no reliable D call. The CDR3 is made up of 12 amino acids. CDR1 and CDR2 from the germline V gene are MNHNS and SASEGT. V gave up 6 bases and J gave up 2 bases, with 7 bases separating them. The CDR3 here is CASRWGNTEAFF. CDR3 nucleotides: TGTGCCAGCAGGTGGGGAAACACTGAAGCTTTCTTT.

The chain couples TRBV27 to TRBJ1-2; D is unresolved. The CDR3 spans 15 residues. The V and J ends lost 3 bases and 2 bases respectively, with 13 bases between them. Germline CDR1 and CDR2: MNHEY and SMNVEV (reference sequence). CDR3 DNA: TGTGCCAGCAGTTTTTGGAGACAAGGAAACTATGGCTACACCTTC. This gives the protein CASSFWRQGNYGYTF.

This clonotype was seen more than once but under ten times. The V and J genes are TRBV9 and TRBJ2-5; D is undetermined. The length of the CDR3 is 14 residues. CDR1 is SGDLS, CDR2 YYNGEE, per germline. V was pared by 3 bases and J by 1 base, with 10 bases between. In nucleotides, the CDR3 is TGTGCCAGCAGCGCCCACAACCTCCAAGAGACCCAGTACTTC. Its translation: CASSAHNLQETQYF. The whole variable domain, filled in from reference TRBV9 and TRBJ2-5, reads DSGVTQTPKHLITATGQRVTLRCSPRSGDLSVYWYQQSLDQGLQFLIQYYNGEERAKGNILERFSAQQFPDLHSELNLSSLELGDSALYFCASSAHNLQETQYFGPGTRLLVL.

The V call is TRBV12-5, the J call TRBJ1-2; tentative D call: TRBD1 (5 bases). The germline V and J ends were trimmed by 5 bases and 4 bases, with 14 bases remaining between them. Germline lookup yields CDR1 LGHNT and CDR2 FRNRAP. This CDR3 contains 14 residues. The CDR3: CASGRLLGGYGYTF. The CDR3 DNA is TGTGCTAGTGGTCGCCTTTTGGGGGGCTATGGCTACACCTTC.

This clonotype has a handful of counts. This chain links TRBV24-1 with TRBJ2-1; no reliable D call. The V end was cut by 5 bases, the J end by 9 bases, with 28 bases between. The CDR3 runs 18 residues. The germline V gene encodes CDR1 KGHDR and CDR2 SFDVKD. CDR3: CATSAKISEVRPDGEQFF. CDR3 nucleotide sequence: TGTGCCACCAGTGCAAAAATATCGGAAGTTCGGCCCGACGGTGAGCAGTTCTTC.

V is TRBV4-1 and J is TRBJ1-1; D unresolved. The germline V gene encodes CDR1 MGHRA and CDR2 YSYEKL. V was pared by 0 bases and J by 7 bases, with 12 bases between. There are 14 residues in the CDR3. In nucleotides, the CDR3 is TGCGCCAGCAGCCAAGAGCAGGATCTCGATGAAGCTTTCTTT. It codes for CASSQEQDLDEAFF.

This sequence joins TRBV5-1 and TRBJ2-7; 8 nucleotides align to TRBD1. In germline, CDR1 is SGHRS, CDR2 YFSETQ. V trimming: 4 bases; J trimming: 4 bases; junction bases outside the gene matches: 13. This CDR3 region has 16 residues. The CDR3 reads CASSPLDRVRMYEQYF. CDR3 coding DNA: TGCGCCAGCAGCCCCCTGGACAGGGTAAGGATGTACGAGCAGTACTTC.

Only a few counts were recorded for this clonotype. V is TRBV5-1 and J is TRBJ2-3; 11 nucleotides line up with TRBD2. The CDR3 sequence is 16 residues long. CDR1 is SGHRS and CDR2 is YFSETQ in the germline V gene. V lost 2 bases to trimming and J lost 2 bases; unmatched junction nucleotides: 4. CDR3 nucleotide sequence: TGCGCCAGCAGCTTATCGACTAGCGGGGCCACAGATACGCAGTATTTT. Encoded protein: CASSLSTSGATDTQYF.

This clonotype has only a few counts. Here the CDR3 DNA reads TGTGCCAGCAGCCCCAACCCAAACAGGGCTAACACCGGGGAGCTGTTTTTT. It specifies CASSPNPNRANTGELFF. The V and J genes are TRBV5-5 and TRBJ2-2; D possibly corresponds to TRBD1 (6 bases). Trimming cost V 4 bases and J 2 bases, with 18 bases left between them. Germline assignment: CDR1 SGHKS and CDR2 YYEKEE (reference sequence). This CDR3 is 17 amino acids long.

The chain joins TRBV6-1 to TRBJ2-1, with D possibly matching TRBD2 (7 bases). CDR3 length: 16 residues. The germline V and J ends were trimmed by 5 bases and 1 base, with 15 bases remaining between them. Germline V gene sequence: CDR1 MNHNS, CDR2 SASEGT. As DNA, the CDR3 is TGTGCCAGCAGTAGGGGGGCTAGCGGTTCCTACAATGAGCAGTTCTTC. Protein: CASSRGASGSYNEQFF.

J is TRBJ1-5 and V is TRBV7-8; D unclear. Trimming took 6 bases from V and 3 from J, leaving 9 bases between them. Germline V gene sequence: CDR1 SGHVS, CDR2 FQNEAQ. The CDR3 runs to 13 residues. The CDR3 region has the DNA TGTGCCAGCAGTCGTGGGAACAATCAGCCCCAGCATTTT. Protein: CASSRGNNQPQHF.

The rearrangement joins TRBV6-1 to TRBJ1-3; TRBD1 might be the D (5 bases). This CDR3 spans 15 amino acids. From germline, CDR1 is MNHNS and CDR2 SASEGT. V lost 5 bases to trimming and J lost 2 bases, with 13 bases between them. The CDR3 spells CASSKEGRTGNTIYF. In DNA form, the CDR3 reads TGTGCCAGCAGTAAAGAGGGACGGACTGGAAACACCATATATTTT.

This clonotype appeared a few times. V gene TRBV7-9 combines with J gene TRBJ2-7; tentatively, D is TRBD2 (7 bases). V lost 6 bases and J lost 7, with 16 bases in between. Per germline, CDR1 SEHNR and CDR2 FQNEAQ (reference sequence). This CDR3 is 13 amino acids long. CDR3 bases: TGTGCCAGCAGTCTAGCGAAGGGGGGGGAGCAGTACTTC. Amino acid sequence: CASSLAKGGEQYF.

V is TRBV7-6 and J is TRBJ2-2; no reliable D call. This CDR3 region has 15 residues. The V gene lost 0 bases and the J gene lost 4 bases, with 9 bases spanning the gap. Germline V gives CDR1 SGHVS, CDR2 FNYEAQ. CDR3: CASSLALGGTGELFF. The CDR3 nucleotides read TGTGCCAGCAGCTTAGCTCTAGGCGGCACCGGGGAGCTGTTTTTT.

This clonotype has more than one count but fewer than ten. V usage is TRBV5-1 and J usage is TRBJ2-2; D may be TRBD1 (6 bases). V gave up 5 bases and J gave up 5 bases, with 13 bases separating them. This CDR3 spans 14 amino acids. From germline, CDR1 is SGHRS and CDR2 YFSETQ. The CDR3 sequence is CASSSQGLTGELFF. In DNA form, the CDR3 reads TGCGCCAGCAGTTCTCAGGGGTTGACCGGGGAGCTGTTTTTT.

This clonotype was seen at least ten times. This chain joins TRBV12-3 or TRBV12-4 and TRBJ2-2; 8 bases are shared with TRBD1. The CDR3 is 17 amino acids. V lost 3 bases and J lost 5; bases outside the gene matches: 11. CDR3 in DNA: TGTGCCAGCAGTTTTTCGGCGGGGACAGGCGGGACCGGGGAGCTGTTTTTT. Its translation is CASSFSAGTGGTGELFF.

The rearrangement links TRBV20-1 to TRBJ2-7; 9 bases fit TRBD1. J gave up 3 bases and V 3 bases, and 6 bases lay outside the gene matches. This CDR3 has 14 amino acids. Germline CDR1 reads DFQATT; CDR2 reads SNEGSKA (reference sequence). Written as DNA, the CDR3 is TGCAGTGCTAGTAGTGGGACAGGGCTCTACGAGCAGTACTTC. Amino acid sequence: CSASSGTGLYEQYF.

This clonotype came up a few times. The CDR3, as DNA: TGTGCCAGCAGGGGCCCCGGGAGTGGTGAAAAACTGTTTTTT. Its translation is CASRGPGSGEKLFF. The chain carries TRBV12-3 or TRBV12-4 and TRBJ1-4; no clear D. The germline V and J ends were trimmed by 6 bases and 7 bases, with 15 bases remaining between them. CDR3 length equals 14 residues.

This clonotype appeared a few times. The J gene is TRBJ2-3, the V gene TRBV5-1; D is perhaps TRBD2 (6 bases). V was trimmed by 6 bases and J by 1 base, leaving 12 bases between them. This CDR3 contains 14 residues. CDR1 and CDR2 (germline): SGHRS, YFSETQ. For the CDR3, the DNA is TGCGCCAGCACAGGAGGGTGGGGCACAGATACGCAGTATTTT. Translating it yields CASTGGWGTDTQYF.